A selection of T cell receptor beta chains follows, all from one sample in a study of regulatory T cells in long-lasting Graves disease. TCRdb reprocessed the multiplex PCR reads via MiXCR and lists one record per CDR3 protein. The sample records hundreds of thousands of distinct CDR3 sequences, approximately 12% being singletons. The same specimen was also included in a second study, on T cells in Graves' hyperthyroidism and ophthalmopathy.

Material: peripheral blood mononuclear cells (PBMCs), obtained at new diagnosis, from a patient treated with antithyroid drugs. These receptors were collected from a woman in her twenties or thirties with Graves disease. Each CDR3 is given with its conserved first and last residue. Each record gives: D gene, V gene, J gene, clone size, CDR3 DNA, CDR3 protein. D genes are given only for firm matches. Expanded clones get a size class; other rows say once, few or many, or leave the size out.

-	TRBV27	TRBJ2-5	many	TGTGCCAGCAGTTTATCGCCCAGGGTGGGGGAGACCCAGTACTTC	CASSLSPRVGETQYF
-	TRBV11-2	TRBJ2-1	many	TGTGCCAGCAGCCCGTGCATCGGTTGTGAGCAGTTCTTC	CASSPCIGCEQFF
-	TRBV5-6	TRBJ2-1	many	TGTGCCAGCAGCTTGGGGTGGCGGGGTGAGCAGTTCTTC	CASSLGWRGEQFF
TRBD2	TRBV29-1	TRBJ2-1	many	TGCAGCGTCGATAGACTAGCGGGAGGGCCCCTCAATGAGCAGTTCTTC	CSVDRLAGGPLNEQFF
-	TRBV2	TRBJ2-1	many	TGTGCCAGCAGAACATCACTGGGCGGTGAGCAGTTCTTC	CASRTSLGGEQFF
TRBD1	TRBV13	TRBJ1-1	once	TGTGCCAGCAGCTCCCGGGACAGGGGGCTGATGAACACTGAAGCTTTCTTT	CASSSRDRGLMNTEAFF
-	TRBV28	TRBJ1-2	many	TGTGCCAGCAGTTTAAATCTTGGACAGCTCGATTATGGCTACACCTTC	CASSLNLGQLDYGYTF
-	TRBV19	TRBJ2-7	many	TGTGCCAGTAGTACCATCCCAGGTGACGAGCAGTACTTC	CASSTIPGDEQYF
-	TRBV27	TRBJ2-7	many	TGTGCCAGCAGTACAGGCCACTACGAGCAGTACTTC	CASSTGHYEQYF
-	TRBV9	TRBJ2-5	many	TGTGCCAGCAGCTCTCCTTGGAGGGGGCAAGAGACCCAGTACTTC	CASSSPWRGQETQYF
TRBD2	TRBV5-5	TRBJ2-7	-	TGTGCCAGCAGCTCCGACCGCCGGACTAGCGGGCGCTCCTACGAGCAGTACTTC	CASSSDRRTSGRSYEQYF
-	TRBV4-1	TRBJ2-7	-	TGCGCCAGCAGCCAAACGGGATGGGGGTCGGGTAGGGGCGAGCAGTACTTC	CASSQTGWGSGRGEQYF
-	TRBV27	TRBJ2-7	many	TGTGCCAGCAGTCTGAAGGGACTTTTGTCCTACGAGCAGTACTTC	CASSLKGLLSYEQYF
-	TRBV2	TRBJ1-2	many	TGTGCCAGCAGTGACACTAGAGACTATGGCTACACCTTC	CASSDTRDYGYTF
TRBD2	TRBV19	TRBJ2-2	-	TGTGCCAGTAAGGGGCTAGCGGGAGGGAACGGGGAGCTGTTTTTT	CASKGLAGGNGELFF